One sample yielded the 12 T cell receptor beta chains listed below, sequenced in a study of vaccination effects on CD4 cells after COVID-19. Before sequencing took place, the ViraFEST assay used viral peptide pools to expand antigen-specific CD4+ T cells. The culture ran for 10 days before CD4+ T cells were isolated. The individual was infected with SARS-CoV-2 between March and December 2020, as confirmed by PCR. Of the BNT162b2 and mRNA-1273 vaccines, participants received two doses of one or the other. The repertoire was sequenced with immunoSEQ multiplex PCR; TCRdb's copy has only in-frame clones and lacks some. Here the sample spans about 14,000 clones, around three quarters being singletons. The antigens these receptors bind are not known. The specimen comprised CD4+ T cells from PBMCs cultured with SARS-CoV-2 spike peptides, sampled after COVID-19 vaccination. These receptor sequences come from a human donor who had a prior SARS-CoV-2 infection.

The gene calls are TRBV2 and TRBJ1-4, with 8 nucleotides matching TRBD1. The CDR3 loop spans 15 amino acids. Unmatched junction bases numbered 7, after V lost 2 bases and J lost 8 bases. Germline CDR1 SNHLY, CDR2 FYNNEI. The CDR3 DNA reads TGTGCCAGCAGTGAAAGAGGACAGGGCCGAGAAAAACTGTTTTTT. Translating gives CASSERGQGREKLFF.

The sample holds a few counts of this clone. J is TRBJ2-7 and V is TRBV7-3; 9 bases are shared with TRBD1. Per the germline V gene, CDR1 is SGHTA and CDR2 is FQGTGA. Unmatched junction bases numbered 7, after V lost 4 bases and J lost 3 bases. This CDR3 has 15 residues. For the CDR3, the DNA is TGTGCCAGCAGCTACTCCGGGACAGGGTTCTACGAGCAGTACTTC. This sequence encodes CASSYSGTGFYEQYF.

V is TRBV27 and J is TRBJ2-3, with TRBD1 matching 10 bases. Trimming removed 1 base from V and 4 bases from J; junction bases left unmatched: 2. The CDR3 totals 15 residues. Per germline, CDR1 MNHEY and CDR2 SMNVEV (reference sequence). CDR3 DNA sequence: TGTGCCAGCAGTTTATGGGACAGGGGCTCAGATACGCAGTATTTT. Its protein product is CASSLWDRGSDTQYF.

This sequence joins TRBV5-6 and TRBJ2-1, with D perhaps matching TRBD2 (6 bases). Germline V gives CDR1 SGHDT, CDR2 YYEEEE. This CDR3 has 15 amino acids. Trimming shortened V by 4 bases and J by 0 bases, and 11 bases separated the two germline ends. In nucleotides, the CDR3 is TGTGCCAGCAGCCCGGTCGGGGGCTCCTACAATGAGCAGTTCTTC. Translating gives CASSPVGGSYNEQFF. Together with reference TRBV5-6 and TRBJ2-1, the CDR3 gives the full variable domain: DAGVTQSPTHLIKTRGQQVTLRCSPKSGHDTVSWYQQALGQGPQFIFQYYEEEERQRGNFPDRFSGHQFPNYSSELNVNALLLGDSALYLCASSPVGGSYNEQFFGPGTRLTVL.

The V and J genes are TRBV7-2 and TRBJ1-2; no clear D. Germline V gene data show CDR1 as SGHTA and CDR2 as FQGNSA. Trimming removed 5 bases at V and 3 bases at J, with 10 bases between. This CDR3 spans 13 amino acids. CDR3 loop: CASSPSGYYGYTF. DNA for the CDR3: TGTGCCAGCAGCCCCAGCGGGTACTATGGCTACACCTTC.

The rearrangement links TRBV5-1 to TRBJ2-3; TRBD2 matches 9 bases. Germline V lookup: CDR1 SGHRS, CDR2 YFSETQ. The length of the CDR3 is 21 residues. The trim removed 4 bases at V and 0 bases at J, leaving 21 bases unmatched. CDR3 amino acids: CASSAGRSSGGSRASTDTQYF. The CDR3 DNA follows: TGCGCCAGCAGCGCGGGAAGAAGTAGCGGGGGATCACGTGCTAGCACAGATACGCAGTATTTT.

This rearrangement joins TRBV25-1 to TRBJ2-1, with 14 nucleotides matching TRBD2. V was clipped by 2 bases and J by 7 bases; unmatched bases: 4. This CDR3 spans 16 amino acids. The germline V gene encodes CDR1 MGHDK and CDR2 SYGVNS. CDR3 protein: CASSEGGLAGVNEQFF. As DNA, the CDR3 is TGTGCCAGCAGTGAAGGGGGACTAGCGGGAGTTAATGAGCAGTTCTTC.

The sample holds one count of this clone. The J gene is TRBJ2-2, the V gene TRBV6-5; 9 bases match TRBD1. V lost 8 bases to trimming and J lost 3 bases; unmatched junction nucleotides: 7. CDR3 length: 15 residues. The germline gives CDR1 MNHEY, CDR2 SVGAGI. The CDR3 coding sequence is TGTGCCAGCGGTAACTGGGACAGGGACACCGGGGAGCTGTTTTTT. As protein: CASGNWDRDTGELFF.

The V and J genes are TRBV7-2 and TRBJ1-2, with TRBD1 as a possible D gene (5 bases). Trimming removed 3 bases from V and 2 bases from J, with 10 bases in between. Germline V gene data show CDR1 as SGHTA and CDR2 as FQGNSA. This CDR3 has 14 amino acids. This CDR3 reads CASSLDRGNYGYTF. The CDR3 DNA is TGTGCCAGCAGCTTGGATAGGGGAAACTATGGCTACACCTTC. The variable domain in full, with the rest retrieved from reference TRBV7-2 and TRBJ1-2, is GAGVSQSPSNKVTEKGKDVELRCDPISGHTALYWYRQSLGQGLEFLIYFQGNSAPDKSGLPSDRFSAERTGGSVSTLTIQRTQQEDSAVYLCASSLDRGNYGYTFGSGTRLTVV.

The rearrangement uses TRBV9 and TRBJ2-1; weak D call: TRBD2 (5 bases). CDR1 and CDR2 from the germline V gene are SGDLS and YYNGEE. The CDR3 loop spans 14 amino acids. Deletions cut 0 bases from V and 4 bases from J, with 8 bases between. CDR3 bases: TGTGCCAGCAGCGTAGGACTACCATACAATGAGCAGTTCTTC. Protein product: CASSVGLPYNEQFF.

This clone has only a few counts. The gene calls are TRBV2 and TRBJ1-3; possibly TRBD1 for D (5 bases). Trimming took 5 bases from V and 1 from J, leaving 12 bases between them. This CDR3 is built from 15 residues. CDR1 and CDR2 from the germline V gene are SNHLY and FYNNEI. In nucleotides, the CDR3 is TGTGCCAGCAGTTCATATGGGGGATCTGGAAACACCATATATTTT. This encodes CASSSYGGSGNTIYF.

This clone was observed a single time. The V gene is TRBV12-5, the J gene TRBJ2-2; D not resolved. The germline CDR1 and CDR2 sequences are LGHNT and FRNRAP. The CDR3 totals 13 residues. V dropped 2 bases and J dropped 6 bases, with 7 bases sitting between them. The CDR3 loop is CASGLYGPGELFF. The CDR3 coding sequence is TGTGCTAGTGGTTTGTACGGACCCGGGGAGCTGTTTTTT.